These 4 T cell receptor beta chains were all obtained from the same sample, sequenced in a study of T cell responses to AZD1222 COVID-19 vaccine. Clones were sequenced by immunoSEQ multiplex PCR, and TCRdb holds only the in-frame ones, with some missing. The sample has 96,000 or so clones, 90% seen once. Sequenced material: peripheral blood, taken on day 0 of AZD1222 vaccination. The receptor set was obtained from an adult in good health.

The rearrangement joins TRBV5-1 to TRBJ2-7; 8 bases are a match to TRBD2. The germline CDR1 and CDR2 sequences are SGHRS and YFSETQ. J was trimmed by 4 bases and V by 4 bases; bases with no gene match: 4. This CDR3 spans 13 amino acids. DNA of the CDR3: TGCGCCAGCAGCCCGGGGGGGTTTTACGAGCAGTACTTC. This encodes CASSPGGFYEQYF.

The V call is TRBV21-1, the J call TRBJ2-7; TRBD1 is taken as the D call from the table, unchecked against the DNA. TRBV21-1 is tagged as a pseudogene. The CDR3 has 14 amino acids. The CDR3 coding sequence is TGTGCCAGCAGCCGTCGACAGGTCTCCTACGAGCAGTACTTC. Translated, it gives CASSRRQVSYEQYF.

This chain connects TRBV6-2 or TRBV6-3 to TRBJ1-2; 7 bases are a match to TRBD1. The CDR3 has 15 residues. In germline, CDR1 is MNHEY, CDR2 SVGEGT. V dropped 6 bases and J dropped 6; count of bases not matched to a gene: 13. Written as DNA, the CDR3 is TGTGCCAGCAGGCCTACCGGGACAGCGGGGGATGGCTACACCTTC. This encodes CASRPTGTAGDGYTF.

This clone was detected once. V usage is TRBV6-6 and J usage is TRBJ2-5; D may be TRBD2 (5 bases). CDR1 MNHNY and CDR2 SVGAGI come from the germline V gene (reference sequence). V was pared by 6 bases and J by 1 base, with 12 bases between. The CDR3 length is 14 residues. CDR3 amino acids: CASRNGIRQETQYF. DNA of the CDR3: TGTGCCAGCAGAAACGGGATTCGCCAAGAGACCCAGTACTTC.